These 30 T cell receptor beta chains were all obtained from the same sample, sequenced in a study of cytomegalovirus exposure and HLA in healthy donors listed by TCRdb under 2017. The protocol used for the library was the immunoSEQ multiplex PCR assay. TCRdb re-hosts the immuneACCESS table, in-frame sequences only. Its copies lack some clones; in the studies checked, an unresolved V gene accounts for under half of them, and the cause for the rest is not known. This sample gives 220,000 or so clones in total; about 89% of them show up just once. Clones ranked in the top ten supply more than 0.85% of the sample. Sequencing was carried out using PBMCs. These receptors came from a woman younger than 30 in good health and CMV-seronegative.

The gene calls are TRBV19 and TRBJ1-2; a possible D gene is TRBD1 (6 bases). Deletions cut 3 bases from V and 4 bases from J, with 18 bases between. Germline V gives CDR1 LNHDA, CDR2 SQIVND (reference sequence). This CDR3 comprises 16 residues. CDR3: CASSIQLGQTPYGYTF. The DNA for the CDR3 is TGTGCCAGTAGTATTCAATTAGGACAGACCCCCTATGGCTACACCTTC.

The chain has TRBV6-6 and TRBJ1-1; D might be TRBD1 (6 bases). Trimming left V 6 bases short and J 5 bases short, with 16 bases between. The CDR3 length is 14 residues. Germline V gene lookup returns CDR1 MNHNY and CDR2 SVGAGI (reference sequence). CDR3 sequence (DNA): TGTGCCAGCAGCTTAACAGGGAAAGGAACTGAAGCTTTCTTT. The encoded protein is CASSLTGKGTEAFF.

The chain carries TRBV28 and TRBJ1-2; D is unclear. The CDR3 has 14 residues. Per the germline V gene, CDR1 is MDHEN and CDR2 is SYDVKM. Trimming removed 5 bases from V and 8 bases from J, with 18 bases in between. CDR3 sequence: CASSRLQEAVGYTF. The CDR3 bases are TGTGCCAGCAGTCGGCTCCAGGAGGCCGTAGGCTACACCTTC.

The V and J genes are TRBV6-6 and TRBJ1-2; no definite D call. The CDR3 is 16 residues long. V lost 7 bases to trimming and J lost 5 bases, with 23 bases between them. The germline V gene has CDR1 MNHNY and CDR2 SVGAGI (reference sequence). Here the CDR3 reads CASTLPFVGGGYGYTF. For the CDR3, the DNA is TGTGCCAGCACCCTACCTTTCGTGGGCGGCGGGTATGGCTACACCTTC.

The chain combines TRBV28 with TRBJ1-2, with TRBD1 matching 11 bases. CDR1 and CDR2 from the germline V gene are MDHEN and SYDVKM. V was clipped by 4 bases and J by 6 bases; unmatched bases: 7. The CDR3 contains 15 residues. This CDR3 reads CASSSSGTGGDGYTF. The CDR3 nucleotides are TGTGCCAGCAGTTCCTCCGGGACAGGGGGTGATGGCTACACCTTC.

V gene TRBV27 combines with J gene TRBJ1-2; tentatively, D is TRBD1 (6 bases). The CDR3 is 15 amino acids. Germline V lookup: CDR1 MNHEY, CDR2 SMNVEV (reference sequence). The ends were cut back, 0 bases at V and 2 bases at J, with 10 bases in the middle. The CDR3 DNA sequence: TGTGCCAGCAGTTTATCTGGACAGCAAAACTATGGCTACACCTTC. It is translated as CASSLSGQQNYGYTF.

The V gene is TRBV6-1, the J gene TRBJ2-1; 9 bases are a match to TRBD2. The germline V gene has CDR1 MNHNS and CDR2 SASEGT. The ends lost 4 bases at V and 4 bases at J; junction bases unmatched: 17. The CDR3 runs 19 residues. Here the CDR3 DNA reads TGTGCCAGCAGTGTTGATGTATGTTTAGCGGGAGCCTTTTACAATGAGCAGTTCTTC. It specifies CASSVDVCLAGAFYNEQFF.

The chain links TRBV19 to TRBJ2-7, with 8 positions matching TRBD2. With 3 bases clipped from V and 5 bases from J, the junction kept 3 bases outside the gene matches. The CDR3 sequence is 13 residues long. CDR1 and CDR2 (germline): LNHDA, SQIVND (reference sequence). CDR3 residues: CASSISGGNEQYF. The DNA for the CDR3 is TGTGCCAGTAGTATTTCGGGGGGGAACGAGCAGTACTTC.

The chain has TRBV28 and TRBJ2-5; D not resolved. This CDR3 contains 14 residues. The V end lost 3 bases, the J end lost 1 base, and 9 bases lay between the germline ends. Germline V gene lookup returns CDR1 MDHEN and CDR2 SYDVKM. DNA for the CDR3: TGTGCCAGCAGTTTGTCTATCCCCCAAGAGACCCAGTACTTC. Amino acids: CASSLSIPQETQYF.

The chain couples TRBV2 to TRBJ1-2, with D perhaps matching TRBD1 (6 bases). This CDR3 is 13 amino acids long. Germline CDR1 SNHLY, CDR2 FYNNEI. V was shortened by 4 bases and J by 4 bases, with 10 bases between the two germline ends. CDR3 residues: CASSVQGFYGYTF. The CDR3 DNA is TGTGCCAGCAGTGTCCAGGGGTTCTATGGCTACACCTTC.

CDR3 in DNA: TGTGCTAGTGCGAGGGAGGACGGGGAGCTGTTTTTT. Translated: CASAREDGELFF. The chain couples TRBV12-5 to TRBJ2-2, with D tentatively TRBD2 (6 bases). Germline V CDR1 and CDR2: LGHNT, FRNRAP. The CDR3 has 12 amino acids. V was trimmed by 7 bases and J by 7 bases, leaving 10 bases between them.

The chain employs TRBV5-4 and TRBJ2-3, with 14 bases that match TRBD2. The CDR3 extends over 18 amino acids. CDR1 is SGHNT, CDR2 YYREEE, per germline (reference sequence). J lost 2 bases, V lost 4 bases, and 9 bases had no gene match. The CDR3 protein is CASSPSTSGRVITDTQYF. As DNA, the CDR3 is TGTGCCAGCAGCCCATCGACTAGCGGGAGGGTGATCACAGATACGCAGTATTTT.

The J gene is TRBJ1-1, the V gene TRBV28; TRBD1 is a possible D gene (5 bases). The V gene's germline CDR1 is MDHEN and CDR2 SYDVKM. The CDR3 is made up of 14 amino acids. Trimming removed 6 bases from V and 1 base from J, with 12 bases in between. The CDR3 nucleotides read TGTGCCAGCAGCCAAAGGACAAAGAACACTGAAGCTTTCTTT. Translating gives CASSQRTKNTEAFF.

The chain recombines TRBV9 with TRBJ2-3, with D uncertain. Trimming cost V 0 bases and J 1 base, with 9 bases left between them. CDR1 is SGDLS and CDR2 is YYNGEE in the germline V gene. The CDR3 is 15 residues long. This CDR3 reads CASSVGSGRTDTQYF. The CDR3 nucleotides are TGTGCCAGCAGCGTAGGTAGTGGGCGCACAGATACGCAGTATTTT.

CDR3 nucleotide sequence: TGTGCCAGCAGTGAAGATGGGACTAGCGGGAGGTACGAGCAGTACTTC. This encodes CASSEDGTSGRYEQYF. The rearrangement joins TRBV2 to TRBJ2-7, with 15 bases identical to TRBD2. Per germline, CDR1 SNHLY and CDR2 FYNNEI. V lost 1 base, J lost 4 bases, and 2 bases stayed unmatched. The CDR3 consists of 16 residues.

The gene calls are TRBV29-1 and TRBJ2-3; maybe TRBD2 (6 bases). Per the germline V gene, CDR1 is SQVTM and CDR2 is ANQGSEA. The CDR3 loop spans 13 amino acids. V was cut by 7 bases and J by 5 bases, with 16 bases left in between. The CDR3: CSADTGRRDTQYF. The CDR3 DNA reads TGCAGCGCAGATACCGGGAGACGAGATACGCAGTATTTT.

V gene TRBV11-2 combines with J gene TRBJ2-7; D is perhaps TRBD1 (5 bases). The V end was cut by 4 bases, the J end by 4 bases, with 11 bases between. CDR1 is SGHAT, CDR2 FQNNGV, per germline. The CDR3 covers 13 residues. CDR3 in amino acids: CASSSTDTYEQYF. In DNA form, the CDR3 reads TGTGCCAGCAGCTCGACAGACACGTACGAGCAGTACTTC. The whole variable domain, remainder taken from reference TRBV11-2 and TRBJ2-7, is EAGVAQSPRYKIIEKRQSVAFWCNPISGHATLYWYQQILGQGPKLLIQFQNNGVVDDSQLPKDRFSAERLKGVDSTLKIQPAKLEDSAVYLCASSSTDTYEQYFGPGTRLTVT.

DNA of the CDR3: TGTGCCAGTAGTCGGGACAGGGGGCTGAGGGAGAACACTGAAGCTTTCTTT. It codes for CASSRDRGLRENTEAFF. This chain uses TRBV19 with TRBJ1-1, with 12 bases aligning to TRBD1. This CDR3 has 17 residues. After removal of 5 bases from V and 1 base from J, the junction contained 8 bases not matched to a gene. CDR1 and CDR2 from the germline V gene are LNHDA and SQIVND (reference sequence).

CDR3 residues: CASSLGGSVNTEAFF. The CDR3, as DNA: TGTGCCAGCAGTTTAGGAGGCAGTGTGAACACTGAAGCTTTCTTT. This chain links TRBV28 with TRBJ1-1; D gene ambiguous. The germline gives CDR1 MDHEN, CDR2 SYDVKM. Trimming took 2 bases from V and 0 from J, leaving 10 bases between them. The CDR3 is 15 residues long.

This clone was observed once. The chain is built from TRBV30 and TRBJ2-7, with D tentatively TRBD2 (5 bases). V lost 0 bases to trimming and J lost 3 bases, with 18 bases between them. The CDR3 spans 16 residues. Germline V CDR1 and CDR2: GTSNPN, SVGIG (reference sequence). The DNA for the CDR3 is TGTGCCTGGAGTGTACCGAGAGGCGGGCGCTACTACGAGCAGTACTTC. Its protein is CAWSVPRGGRYYEQYF.

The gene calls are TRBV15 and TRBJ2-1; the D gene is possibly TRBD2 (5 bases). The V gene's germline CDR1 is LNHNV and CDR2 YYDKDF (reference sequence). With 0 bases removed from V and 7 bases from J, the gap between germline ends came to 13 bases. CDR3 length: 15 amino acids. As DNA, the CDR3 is TGTGCCACCAGCAGAGAACTAGTTGCGAAGAATGAGCAGTTCTTC. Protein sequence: CATSRELVAKNEQFF.

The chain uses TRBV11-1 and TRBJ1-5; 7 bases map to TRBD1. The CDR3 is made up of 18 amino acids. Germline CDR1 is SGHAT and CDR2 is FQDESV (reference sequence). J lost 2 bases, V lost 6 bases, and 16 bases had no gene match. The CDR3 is CASSSVSRGLGGNQPQHF. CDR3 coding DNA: TGTGCCAGCAGTTCAGTATCAAGGGGGCTGGGAGGCAATCAGCCCCAGCATTTT.

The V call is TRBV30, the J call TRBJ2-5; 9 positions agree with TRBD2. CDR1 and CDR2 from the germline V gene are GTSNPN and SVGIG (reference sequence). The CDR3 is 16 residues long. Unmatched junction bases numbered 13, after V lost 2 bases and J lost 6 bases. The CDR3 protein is CAWSPYLAGVGKTQYF. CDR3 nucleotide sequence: TGTGCCTGGAGTCCATACTTAGCGGGAGTAGGGAAGACCCAGTACTTC.

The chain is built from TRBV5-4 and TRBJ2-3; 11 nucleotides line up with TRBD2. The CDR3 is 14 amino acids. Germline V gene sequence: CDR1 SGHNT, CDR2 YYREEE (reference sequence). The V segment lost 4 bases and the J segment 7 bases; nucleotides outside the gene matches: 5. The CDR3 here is CASSPTSGINTQYF. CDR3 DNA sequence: TGTGCCAGCAGCCCGACTAGCGGGATTAATACGCAGTATTTT.

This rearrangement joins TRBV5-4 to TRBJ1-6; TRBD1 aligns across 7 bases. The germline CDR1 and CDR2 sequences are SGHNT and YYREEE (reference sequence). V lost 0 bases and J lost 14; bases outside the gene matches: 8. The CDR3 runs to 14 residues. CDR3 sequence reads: CASSLAGQEFTLHF. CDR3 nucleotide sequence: TGTGCCAGCAGCTTGGCCGGACAGGAATTCACCCTCCACTTT.

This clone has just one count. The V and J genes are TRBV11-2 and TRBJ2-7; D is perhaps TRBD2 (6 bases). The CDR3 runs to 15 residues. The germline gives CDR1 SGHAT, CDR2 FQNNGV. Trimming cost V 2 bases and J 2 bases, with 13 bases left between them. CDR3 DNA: TGTGCCAGCAGCTTACGGAGGGACGGCCCCTACGAGCAGTACTTC. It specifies CASSLRRDGPYEQYF.

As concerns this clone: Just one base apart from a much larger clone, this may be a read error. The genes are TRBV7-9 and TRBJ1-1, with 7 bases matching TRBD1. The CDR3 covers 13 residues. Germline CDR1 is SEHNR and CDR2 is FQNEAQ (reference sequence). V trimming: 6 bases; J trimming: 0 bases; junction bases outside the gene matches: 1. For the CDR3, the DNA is TGTGCCAGCAGGGGACAGCTGAACACTGAAGCTTTCTTT. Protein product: CASRGQLNTEAFF. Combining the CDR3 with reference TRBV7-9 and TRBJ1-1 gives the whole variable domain DTGVSQNPRHKITKRGQNVTFRCDPISEHNRLYWYRQTLGQGPEFLTYFQNEAQLEKSRLLSDRFSAERPKGSFSTLEIQRTEQGDSAMYLCASRGQLNTEAFFGQGTRLTVV.

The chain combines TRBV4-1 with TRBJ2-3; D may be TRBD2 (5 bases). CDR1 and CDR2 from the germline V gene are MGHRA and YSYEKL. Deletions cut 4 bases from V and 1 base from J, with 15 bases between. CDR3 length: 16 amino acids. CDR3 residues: CASSLLLEVGTDTQYF. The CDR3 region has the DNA TGCGCCAGCAGCCTCCTTCTGGAGGTTGGCACAGATACGCAGTATTTT.

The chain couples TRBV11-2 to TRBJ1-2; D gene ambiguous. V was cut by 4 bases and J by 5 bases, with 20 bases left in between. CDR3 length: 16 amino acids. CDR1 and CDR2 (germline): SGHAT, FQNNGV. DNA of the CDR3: TGTGCCAGCAGCTCCACGGCCGCTCCCTCGGGGTATGGCTACACCTTC. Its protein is CASSSTAAPSGYGYTF.

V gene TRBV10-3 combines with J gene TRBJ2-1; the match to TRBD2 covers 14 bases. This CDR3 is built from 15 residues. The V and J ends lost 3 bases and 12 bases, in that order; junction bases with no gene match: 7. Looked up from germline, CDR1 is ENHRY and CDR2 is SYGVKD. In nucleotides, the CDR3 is TGTGCCATCAGTGACCAGGGACTAGCGGGAGCTCGGCAGTTCTTC. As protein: CAISDQGLAGARQFF.